The sequence of this TCR beta chain was determined in a study of molecular identifiers for immune sequencing clone quantification. One entry per CDR3 protein results from TCRdb running MiXCR on the PCR reads. The profile covers 250,000 to 400,000 distinct CDR3 sequences, with about a fifth appearing a single time and about 0.79% taken by the ten largest. On this clonotype itself: A much larger clone differs from this one at a single base, so this may be a read error.

With 3 bases clipped from V and 6 bases from J, the junction kept 14 bases outside the gene matches. Germline V gives CDR1 SGHVS, CDR2 FNYEAQ. The CDR3 totals 17 residues. The chain employs TRBV7-6 and TRBJ2-7; 10 nucleotides match TRBD1. Sequenced material: naive CD8+ T cells from blood, with Jurkat cell RNA spiked in. Subset of the sample: FACS-sorted CD8+CD4-CCR7+CD45RA+ naive T cells. The clonotype comes from a human donor in good health. Some libraries in this study had Jurkat cell RNA spiked in. DNA of the CDR3: TGTGCCAGCAGCTTTAACATACCGGGACAGGGGCCCTGCGAGCAGTACTTC. Amino acid sequence: CASSFNIPGQGPCEQYF.